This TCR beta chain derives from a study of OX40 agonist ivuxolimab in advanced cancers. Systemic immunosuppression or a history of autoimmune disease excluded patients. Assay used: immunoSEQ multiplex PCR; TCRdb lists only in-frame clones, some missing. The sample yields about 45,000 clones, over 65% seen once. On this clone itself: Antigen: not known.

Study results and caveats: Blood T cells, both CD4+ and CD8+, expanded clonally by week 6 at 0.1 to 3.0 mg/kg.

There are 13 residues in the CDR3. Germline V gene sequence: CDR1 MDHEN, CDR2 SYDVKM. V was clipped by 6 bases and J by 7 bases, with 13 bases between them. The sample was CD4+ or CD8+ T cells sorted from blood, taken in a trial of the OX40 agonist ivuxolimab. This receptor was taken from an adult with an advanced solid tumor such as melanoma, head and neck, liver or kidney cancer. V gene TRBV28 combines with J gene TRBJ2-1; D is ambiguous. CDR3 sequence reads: CASSLTRLNEQFF. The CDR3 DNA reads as TGTGCCAGCAGCCTGACCCGTTTAAATGAGCAGTTCTTC.